Listed here are 8 T cell receptor beta chains from one sample, sequenced in a study of T cells expressing NK-cell markers. TCRdb reanalyzed the 5' RACE reads, giving one entry per CDR3 protein sequence and no DNA. This sample contains about 260,000 distinct CDR3 sequences. Sequencing was done on a sample of blood T cells: a sorted CD56 or NKG2C T cell subset, CD4+ or CD8+ T cells, or bulk PBMC T cells (not recorded which). These receptors were collected from a young man in good health.

The rearrangement links TRBV9 to TRBJ2-3; TCRdb designates TRBD1, a call that cannot be tested without DNA. The length of the CDR3 is 11 residues. The germline CDR1 and CDR2 sequences are SGDLS and YYNGEE. CDR3 loop: CASSAGQVKYF.

The chain links TRBV29-1 to TRBJ2-1. Germline V gives CDR1 SQVTM, CDR2 ANQGSEA. The CDR3 length is 14 residues. This CDR3 is CSVVIDTSYNEQFF.

The J gene is TRBJ1-5, the V gene TRBV19; TCRdb gives TRBD1 as the D gene, but with no DNA this cannot be confirmed. Germline V CDR1 and CDR2: LNHDA, SQIVND (reference sequence). The CDR3 covers 13 residues. CDR3 in amino acids: CASRIPGGQPQHF.

V usage is TRBV6-1 and J usage is TRBJ1-2; TCRdb names TRBD1, which stays unverified in the absence of DNA. The CDR3 totals 16 residues. The germline V gene has CDR1 MNHNS and CDR2 SASEGT. The CDR3 sequence is CASSKRTGGYYYGYTF.

This chain links TRBV11-2 with TRBJ2-1; the TCRdb call, TRBD2, lacks DNA for checking. CDR3 length: 20 amino acids. Germline lookup yields CDR1 SGHAT and CDR2 FQNNGV. The CDR3 loop reads CASSSLKLTSGRAIRNEQFF.

The J gene is TRBJ2-2, the V gene TRBV10-3; no DNA is available, so the TRBD1 call from TCRdb remains unchecked. CDR1 and CDR2 (germline): ENHRY, SYGVKD. The CDR3 covers 14 residues. The CDR3 loop reads CAISTAGDTGELFF.

The chain carries TRBV29-1 and TRBJ2-5; TCRdb selects TRBD1, and the lack of DNA leaves this call unchecked. The CDR3 consists of 15 residues. Germline values: CDR1 SQVTM, CDR2 ANQGSEA. The CDR3 reads CSALGESRDQETQYF.

The chain couples TRBV12-3 or TRBV12-4 to TRBJ2-3. The CDR3 totals 14 residues. The CDR3 sequence is CASSFFSDTDTQYF.